The source of this T cell receptor beta chain is a study of T cell changes during pregnancy in multiple sclerosis. Some clones are missing from TCRdb's copy, which holds only in-frame ones; the method was immunoSEQ multiplex PCR. This repertoire shows over 55,000 clones, roughly 87% found once; its top ten account for roughly 2.7%. CDR3 length: 15 amino acids. The V end lost 0 bases, the J end lost 2 bases, and 12 bases lay between the germline ends. The germline CDR1 and CDR2 sequences are SGHRS and YFSETQ. This clonotype was obtained from a female donor with multiple sclerosis, enrolled in a pregnancy study. The V and J genes are TRBV5-1 and TRBJ2-7; D perhaps matches TRBD2 (5 bases). Source: peripheral blood, taken in the first trimester of pregnancy. The CDR3 DNA is TGCGCCAGCAGCTTGGATGACTATGCGGCCTACGAGCAGTACTTC. Translated, it gives CASSLDDYAAYEQYF.